The TCR beta chain under discussion was sequenced for a study of Graves' ophthalmopathy and Graves' hyperthyroidism. Findings of the study overall: The authors also found most expanded thyroid clonotypes above 0.001 frequency in blood.

This clonotype has a handful of counts. Antigen specificity is unknown. Amplification targeted the TCR beta CDR3 regions, with RNA transcripts as the source material. HTBI primers primed a first-round RT-PCR, and a second-round multiplex PCR followed. TCRdb re-called the multiplex PCR reads with MiXCR, one entry per CDR3 protein. This sample yields approximately 700,000 distinct CDR3 sequences, of which about 44% are seen a single time; approximately 43% belongs to the top ten. Germline values: CDR1 DFQATT, CDR2 SNEGSKA (reference sequence). With V trimmed by 2 bases and J by 5 bases, 5 bases remained unmatched. The CDR3 extends over 14 amino acids.

The chain combines TRBV20-1 with TRBJ2-5, with 10 bases fitting TRBD2. Specimen: peripheral blood. The clonotype originates from an adult man with Graves' ophthalmopathy. As DNA, the CDR3 is TGCAGTGCTAGACTAGCGGGGGTCGGGGAGACCCAGTACTTC. Its protein product is CSARLAGVGETQYF.